Following are 31 T cell receptor beta chains from one sample sequenced in a study of shared clonotypes between healthy human individuals. Method: immunoSEQ multiplex PCR; TCRdb's copy keeps in-frame clones and lacks some. The sample includes about 460,000 clones, approximately 77% of them seen just once. Material: PBMCs. The origin of the receptors is a woman between 40 and 55 years old in good health. Some clones in this sample may be carry-over from other donors' samples.

This clone came up once. The rearrangement uses TRBV6-5 and TRBJ2-3, with D possibly being TRBD2 (6 bases). Germline CDR1 and CDR2: MNHEY and SVGAGI. V lost 6 bases to trimming and J lost 4 bases, with 14 bases between them. The CDR3 is made up of 14 amino acids. CDR3 amino acids: CASSRAGIADTQYF. For the CDR3, the DNA is TGTGCCAGCAGCCGTGCGGGAATCGCAGATACGCAGTATTTT.

The rearrangement uses TRBV30 and TRBJ2-3; 11 bases line up with TRBD2. Germline V gives CDR1 GTSNPN, CDR2 SVGIG (reference sequence). This CDR3 is 18 amino acids long. The V segment lost 1 base and the J segment 2 bases; nucleotides outside the gene matches: 11. CDR3 region: CAWSAGTSGFTSTDTQYF. For the CDR3, the DNA is TGTGCCTGGAGTGCCGGGACTAGCGGATTTACTTCCACAGATACGCAGTATTTT.

This clone was observed many times. This sequence joins TRBV11-2 and TRBJ2-7; tentatively, D is TRBD1 or TRBD2 (6 bases each). V lost 7 bases and J lost 4, with 17 bases in between. CDR3 length equals 14 residues. CDR1 and CDR2 from the germline V gene are SGHAT and FQNNGV. CDR3: CASKTPRGGYEQYF. CDR3 bases: TGTGCCAGCAAAACCCCGAGAGGGGGGTACGAGCAGTACTTC.

Turning to this clone: Given a much more abundant clone one base away, this may be a read error. The sample carries other DNA sequences with the same CDR3. The rearrangement joins TRBV30 to TRBJ2-7; the match to TRBD1 covers 8 bases. CDR3 size: 15 residues. The germline V gene encodes CDR1 GTSNPN and CDR2 SVGIG (reference sequence). The CDR3 loop reads CARSRGQGLVEEQYF. DNA of the CDR3: TGTGCCCGGAGTCGAGGACAGGGACTGGTAGAGGAGCAGTACTTC.

V gene TRBV7-9 combines with J gene TRBJ1-3; 7 nucleotides align to TRBD1. Germline CDR1 is SEHNR and CDR2 is FQNEAQ (reference sequence). V gave up 4 bases and J gave up 4 bases; unmatched junction bases: 7. This CDR3 contains 15 residues. In nucleotides, the CDR3 is TGTGCCAGCAGCTACACCGGGACAGACGGAAACACCATATATTTT. This translates into CASSYTGTDGNTIYF.

V gene TRBV9 combines with J gene TRBJ2-2, with unresolved D. The CDR3 contains 17 residues. V was clipped by 2 bases and J by 6 bases, with 20 bases between them. Germline V gene lookup returns CDR1 SGDLS and CDR2 YYNGEE. The CDR3 sequence: CASSVGQDRSYPGELFF. The CDR3 nucleotides read TGTGCCAGCAGCGTCGGCCAGGATCGGTCTTACCCCGGGGAGCTGTTTTTT.

This rearrangement joins TRBV19 to TRBJ2-3; TRBD1 matches at 10 bases. The CDR3 totals 14 residues. The germline V gene has CDR1 LNHDA and CDR2 SQIVND (reference sequence). V shed 6 bases and J 3 bases; nucleotides not matched to a gene: 3. The CDR3 DNA reads TGTGCCAGTAGCGACAGGGGGCTGACAGATACGCAGTATTTT. It encodes CASSDRGLTDTQYF.

The chain combines TRBV7-2 with TRBJ2-5, with 9 bases identical to TRBD2. In germline, CDR1 is SGHTA, CDR2 FQGNSA. The junction had 1 base not matched to a gene; V was cut back by 4 bases and J by 4 bases. The CDR3 covers 13 residues. CDR3 loop: CASSWGLAETQYF. The CDR3 coding sequence is TGTGCCAGCAGCTGGGGACTAGCAGAGACCCAGTACTTC.

The genes are TRBV5-4 and TRBJ1-4; D remains unclear. Germline V CDR1 and CDR2: SGHNT, YYREEE (reference sequence). This CDR3 region has 14 residues. V was clipped by 0 bases and J by 6 bases, with 9 bases between them. CDR3 DNA sequence: TGTGCCAGCAGCTTGGAGCCCGGTGATGAAAAACTGTTTTTT. It is translated as CASSLEPGDEKLFF.

The chain combines TRBV18 with TRBJ1-2, with 7 nucleotides matching TRBD1. The CDR3 totals 13 residues. V lost 6 bases, J lost 6 bases, and 7 bases stayed unmatched. Germline CDR1 reads KGHSH; CDR2 reads LQKENI. CDR3 DNA: TGTGCCAGCTCTCACGCAGGGGGAGATGGCTACACCTTC. Protein sequence: CASSHAGGDGYTF.

In the case of this clone: A read error may be the cause here, since a much bigger clone is one base away. The chain employs TRBV28 and TRBJ1-1; no definite D call. The germline gives CDR1 MDHEN, CDR2 SYDVKM. The germline V and J ends were trimmed by 4 bases and 1 base, with 4 bases remaining between them. The CDR3 sequence is 12 residues long. The CDR3 spells CASSSPNTEAFF. CDR3 coding DNA: TGTGCCAGCAGTTCACCGAACACTGAAGCTTTCTTT.

V usage is TRBV7-9 and J usage is TRBJ2-7; 9 bases align to TRBD2. V dropped 10 bases and J dropped 0; count of bases not matched to a gene: 10. Germline loops: CDR1 SEHNR, CDR2 FQNEAQ (reference sequence). This CDR3 is built from 15 residues. The CDR3 sequence is CATGTSPGSSYEQYF. In nucleotides, the CDR3 is TGTGCCACCGGGACTAGCCCTGGTAGCTCCTACGAGCAGTACTTC. Full variable domain (remainder filled in from reference TRBV7-9 and TRBJ2-7): DTGVSQNPRHKITKRGQNVTFRCDPISEHNRLYWYRQTLGQGPEFLTYFQNEAQLEKSRLLSDRFSAERPKGSFSTLEIQRTEQGDSAMYLCATGTSPGSSYEQYFGPGTRLTVT.

Points on this clone: Distinct nucleotide sequences in the sample also encode this CDR3. The chain carries TRBV18 and TRBJ2-7; D may correspond to TRBD1 or TRBD2 (5 bases each). Per germline, CDR1 KGHSH and CDR2 LQKENI. The CDR3 is 13 residues long. The V end lost 0 bases, the J end lost 4 bases, and 7 bases lay between the germline ends. In DNA form, the CDR3 reads TGTGCCAGCTCACCACCGGGGGTATACGAGCAGTACTTC. Its protein product is CASSPPGVYEQYF.

The J gene is TRBJ2-7, the V gene TRBV7-8; 10 nucleotides match TRBD1. J lost 2 bases, V lost 5 bases, and 3 bases had no gene match. Germline V gene sequence: CDR1 SGHVS, CDR2 FQNEAQ. This CDR3 region has 14 residues. The CDR3 region has the DNA TGTGCCAGCAGCCCAGGGACAGGGGCCTACGAGCAGTACTTC. Its protein is CASSPGTGAYEQYF.

About this clone itself: This may be a read error, as it is one base from a much larger clone. The chain uses TRBV7-9 and TRBJ2-5, with 7 bases matching TRBD1. In germline, CDR1 is SEHNR, CDR2 FQNEAQ (reference sequence). The ends lost 1 base at V and 5 bases at J; junction bases unmatched: 10. This CDR3 has 16 amino acids. The chain's CDR3 is CASSLGQGNGGETQYF. CDR3 nucleotides: TGTGCCAGCAGCTTAGGACAGGGAAATGGTGGTGAGACCCAGTACTTC. The full variable domain, in which reference TRBV7-9 and TRBJ2-5 provide the parts outside the CDR3, is DTGVSQNPRHKITKRGQNVTFRCDPISEHNRLYWYRQTLGQGPEFLTYFQNEAQLEKSRLLSDRFSAERPKGSFSTLEIQRTEQGDSAMYLCASSLGQGNGGETQYFGPGTRLLVL.

The rearrangement links TRBV9 to TRBJ2-3; D not resolved. Germline lookup yields CDR1 SGDLS and CDR2 YYNGEE. The CDR3 is 13 residues long. V was cut by 0 bases and J by 2 bases, with 4 bases left in between. The CDR3 sequence is CASSVDSTDTQYF. The CDR3 DNA sequence: TGTGCCAGCAGCGTAGACTCCACAGATACGCAGTATTTT.

J is TRBJ2-7 and V is TRBV6-6, with 8 positions matching TRBD1. CDR1 is MNHNY, CDR2 SVGAGI, per germline (reference sequence). Losses at the gene ends were 6 bases for V and 2 bases for J; bases not matched to a gene: 6. The CDR3 spans 14 residues. The CDR3 reads CASSRQGMPYEQYF. In DNA form, the CDR3 reads TGTGCCAGCAGCCGACAGGGGATGCCCTACGAGCAGTACTTC.

The chain couples TRBV30 to TRBJ2-2; TRBD2 is a possible D gene (6 bases). V was trimmed by 3 bases and J by 3 bases, leaving 14 bases between them. Looked up from germline, CDR1 is GTSNPN and CDR2 is SVGIG (reference sequence). The CDR3 runs 15 residues. CDR3 in DNA: TGTGCCTGGAGGATGGGCGGGGAGGACACCGGGGAGCTGTTTTTT. Protein product: CAWRMGGEDTGELFF.

The sample holds many counts of this clone. CDR3 sequence reads: CASSRQSRRQETQYF. The CDR3 DNA is TGCGCCAGCAGCCGCCAGTCGAGGAGGCAAGAGACCCAGTACTTC. V is TRBV4-1 and J is TRBJ2-5; D may be TRBD2 (5 bases). Per the germline V gene, CDR1 is MGHRA and CDR2 is YSYEKL. This CDR3 has 15 residues. The V end was cut by 4 bases, the J end by 2 bases, with 14 bases between.

The V call is TRBV4-1, the J call TRBJ2-1; maybe TRBD2 (7 bases). Trimming stripped 3 bases from V and 4 bases from J, with 16 bases between. The germline V gene has CDR1 MGHRA and CDR2 YSYEKL. This CDR3 is built from 16 residues. CDR3 sequence: CASSQATGTKYNEQFF. In DNA, the CDR3 is TGCGCCAGCAGCCAGGCTACAGGGACTAAATACAATGAGCAGTTCTTC.

This sequence joins TRBV6-1 and TRBJ1-2, with D unresolved. The V gene lost 2 bases and the J gene lost 1 base, with 8 bases spanning the gap. Germline V gene lookup returns CDR1 MNHNS and CDR2 SASEGT. The CDR3 extends over 14 amino acids. The CDR3, as DNA: TGTGCCAGCAGTGAAAGGCCCCTTAACTATGGCTACACCTTC. It encodes CASSERPLNYGYTF.

Only a few counts were recorded for this clone. This clone may be a read error of a much larger clone one base away. The missing conserved phenylalanine or tryptophan at the end of this CDR3 makes a read error likely. The V call is TRBV18, the J call TRBJ1-1; D perhaps matches TRBD1 (5 bases). The CDR3 is made up of 18 amino acids. The germline V and J ends were trimmed by 3 bases and 0 bases, with 20 bases remaining between them. Germline assignment: CDR1 KGHSH and CDR2 LQKENI. CDR3 in DNA: TGTGCCAGCTCACCGCGGGGCACCGAAATCACTCTGAACACTGAAGCTTTCCTT. Protein product: CASSPRGTEITLNTEAFL.

A word on this clone: The sample holds other DNA sequences that translate to the same CDR3. The J gene is TRBJ1-1, the V gene TRBV28; D remains ambiguous. The ends were cut back, 4 bases at V and 5 bases at J, with 8 bases in the middle. CDR1 and CDR2 from the germline V gene are MDHEN and SYDVKM. CDR3 length: 12 residues. The DNA of the CDR3 is TGTGCCAGCAGTTCCGGGAGGACTGAAGCTTTCTTT. This encodes CASSSGRTEAFF. The complete variable domain, with remaining parts taken from reference TRBV28 and TRBJ1-1, reads DVKVTQSSRYLVKRTGEKVFLECVQDMDHENMFWYRQDPGLGLRLIYFSYDVKMKEKGDIPEGYSVSREKKERFSLILESASTNQTSMYLCASSSGRTEAFFGQGTRLTVV.

This rearrangement joins TRBV11-2 to TRBJ2-5; unclear D gene. This CDR3 is built from 13 residues. Germline loops: CDR1 SGHAT, CDR2 FQNNGV. Trimming took 3 bases from V and 5 from J, leaving 10 bases between them. CDR3 sequence (DNA): TGTGCCAGCAGCTTTGGAAGACGGGAGACCCAGTACTTC. Translating it yields CASSFGRRETQYF.

Regarding this clone: A much larger clonotype is one base distant, so this may be a read error. V and J are TRBV7-8 and TRBJ1-3, with D perhaps matching TRBD1 (6 bases). The CDR3 is 15 amino acids. CDR1 is SGHVS and CDR2 is FQNEAQ in the germline V gene. Trimming left V 4 bases short and J 2 bases short, with 12 bases between. CDR3 region: CASSSRQVAGNTIYF. DNA for the CDR3: TGTGCCAGCAGCTCCCGACAGGTAGCTGGAAACACCATATATTTT.

The chain couples TRBV19 to TRBJ2-1, with 10 bases lining up with TRBD1. The junction had 15 bases not matched to a gene; V was cut back by 6 bases and J by 7 bases. The CDR3 is made up of 17 amino acids. CDR1 LNHDA and CDR2 SQIVND come from the germline V gene (reference sequence). CDR3 sequence (DNA): TGTGCCAGTAGAGCAACCAGGGGACAGGGGTATGGAAATGAGCAGTTCTTC. Translated: CASRATRGQGYGNEQFF.

This sequence joins TRBV9 and TRBJ2-7, with D possibly being TRBD2 (6 bases). CDR1 is SGDLS, CDR2 YYNGEE, per germline. V shed 3 bases and J shed 6 bases, with 13 bases lying between them. The CDR3 is 13 residues long. CDR3 in amino acids: CASSDATRGEQYF. The DNA for the CDR3 is TGTGCCAGCAGCGACGCGACTAGAGGCGAGCAGTACTTC.

The J gene is TRBJ1-5, the V gene TRBV7-2; D call uncertain. CDR3 length: 15 amino acids. CDR1 SGHTA and CDR2 FQGNSA come from the germline V gene. Trimming shortened V by 2 bases and J by 0 bases, and 8 bases separated the two germline ends. CDR3 DNA: TGTGCCAGCAGCTTATTGGGGAATAGCAATCAGCCCCAGCATTTT. This gives the protein CASSLLGNSNQPQHF.

The J gene is TRBJ2-7, the V gene TRBV28; the match to TRBD1 covers 8 bases. The CDR3 contains 14 residues. CDR1 and CDR2 (germline): MDHEN, SYDVKM. V gave up 2 bases and J gave up 4 bases; unmatched junction bases: 4. CDR3 in DNA: TGTGCCAGCAGTTTAGGGACAGGCTCGTACGAGCAGTACTTC. This translates into CASSLGTGSYEQYF. The variable domain in full, completed from reference TRBV28 and TRBJ2-7, reads DVKVTQSSRYLVKRTGEKVFLECVQDMDHENMFWYRQDPGLGLRLIYFSYDVKMKEKGDIPEGYSVSREKKERFSLILESASTNQTSMYLCASSLGTGSYEQYFGPGTRLTVT.

The chain uses TRBV29-1 and TRBJ2-5; 13 bases agree with TRBD2. The assigned J gene may be wrong: the sequence end matches TRBJ2-7 better. The CDR3 totals 13 residues. Germline CDR1 is SQVTM and CDR2 is ANQGSEA. The CDR3 nucleotides are TGCAGCGTTGTACTAGCGGGAGGGGGCGAGCAGTACTTC. It specifies CSVVLAGGGEQYF.

For the CDR3, the DNA is TGCGCCAGCAGCTTTGAGGGGGGTCGGGAGACAACCTACGAGCAGTACTTC. It specifies CASSFEGGRETTYEQYF. V is TRBV5-1 and J is TRBJ2-7; tentatively, D is TRBD1 or TRBD2 (6 bases each). From germline, CDR1 is SGHRS and CDR2 YFSETQ. CDR3 size: 17 residues. V dropped 2 bases and J dropped 2 bases, with 20 bases sitting between them. Complete variable domain (other parts from reference TRBV5-1 and TRBJ2-7): KAGVTQTPRYLIKTRGQQVTLSCSPISGHRSVSWYQQTPGQGLQFLFEYFSETQRNKGNFPGRFSGRQFSNSRSEMNVSTLELGDSALYLCASSFEGGRETTYEQYFGPGTRLTVT.